This T cell receptor (beta chain) was sequenced for a study of blood T cells in healthy people across ages. This clonotype was observed a handful of times. Together with a sample-barcoded 5' primer, a J-beta primer mix was included in a second PCR lasting roughly 6 to 12 cycles. Every single cDNA molecule received a tag from a template-switch adaptor with 12 random nucleotides. One entry per CDR3 protein, called by TCRdb with MiXCR from the 5' RACE reads. The table has roughly 800,000 distinct CDR3 sequences, about 62% seen once. V was pared by 5 bases and J by 3 bases, with 13 bases between. The CDR3 covers 14 residues. The germline V gene encodes CDR1 SGHTA and CDR2 FQGNSA.

V is TRBV7-2 and J is TRBJ2-5; unclear D gene. The specimen sequenced was blood. The origin of this receptor is a man in his thirties or forties in good health. The CDR3 reads CASSPMRTKETQYF. CDR3 bases: TGTGCCAGCAGCCCCATGCGAACAAAAGAGACCCAGTACTTC.